What follows describes a single T cell receptor beta chain. Its antigen is as yet unknown. This sample stems from a study of siplizumab effects on memory and regulatory T cells. Study-level results: The mapping of alloreactive clones to unstimulated subsets covered only a minor fraction of them. The average Treg-derived proportion among mappable alloreactive CD4+ clones was roughly 70% with siplizumab versus about 27% in controls.

Germline trimming cut 4 bases from V and 4 bases from J; bases unmatched to any gene: 2. CDR1 SGHKS and CDR2 YYEKEE come from the germline V gene (reference sequence). This CDR3 region has 13 residues. Assay: immunoSEQ multiplex PCR; the TCRdb copy retains only in-frame clones and omits some. The sample includes some 110,000 clones, about 92% of them seen just once. Sequencing was performed on CD4+ T cells sorted from blood. This clonotype originated in a human donor in good health. This chain joins TRBV5-5 and TRBJ2-3, with 8 bases that match TRBD1. The chain's CDR3 is CASSGQGADTQYF. As DNA, the CDR3 is TGTGCCAGCAGCGGACAGGGCGCAGATACGCAGTATTTT.